The subject of this entry is one T cell receptor (beta chain). Its antigen is unknown. The source of the sample is a study of T cell responses to AZD1222 COVID-19 vaccine. Produced via immunoSEQ multiplex PCR; TCRdb's table is partial and in-frame only. The table shows about 140,000 clones, with over 75% occurring only once. The germline gives CDR1 SGHRS, CDR2 YFSETQ. V shed 5 bases and J 5 bases; nucleotides not matched to a gene: 6. This CDR3 is built from 14 residues. General study points: Two AZD1222 administrations were followed by greater Spike-specific TCR breadth and depth.

The sequencing here drew on peripheral blood, taken on day 0 of AZD1222 vaccination. This clonotype was obtained from an adult in good health. The chain links TRBV5-1 to TRBJ2-5; TRBD1 aligns across 10 bases. CDR3 nucleotide sequence: TGCGCCAGCAGAAAGGGGACAGGGGTGGAGACCCAGTACTTC. Amino acid sequence: CASRKGTGVETQYF. Variable domain in full (rest from reference TRBV5-1 and TRBJ2-5): KAGVTQTPRYLIKTRGQQVTLSCSPISGHRSVSWYQQTPGQGLQFLFEYFSETQRNKGNFPGRFSGRQFSNSRSEMNVSTLELGDSALYLCASRKGTGVETQYFGPGTRLLVL.